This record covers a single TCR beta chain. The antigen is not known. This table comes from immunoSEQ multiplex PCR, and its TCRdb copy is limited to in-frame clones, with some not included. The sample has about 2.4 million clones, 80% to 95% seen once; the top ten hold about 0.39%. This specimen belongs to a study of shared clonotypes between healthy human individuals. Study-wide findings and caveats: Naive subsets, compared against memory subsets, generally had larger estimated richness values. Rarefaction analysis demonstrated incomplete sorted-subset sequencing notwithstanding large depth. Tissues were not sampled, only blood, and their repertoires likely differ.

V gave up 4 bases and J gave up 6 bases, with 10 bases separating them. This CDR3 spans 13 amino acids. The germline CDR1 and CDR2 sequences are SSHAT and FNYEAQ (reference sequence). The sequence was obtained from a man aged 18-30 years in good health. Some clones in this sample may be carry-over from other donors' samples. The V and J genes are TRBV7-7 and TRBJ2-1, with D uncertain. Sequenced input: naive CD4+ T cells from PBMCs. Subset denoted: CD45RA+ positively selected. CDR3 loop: CASSSPKANEQFF. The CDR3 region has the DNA TGTGCCAGCAGCTCCCCTAAGGCCAATGAGCAGTTCTTC.